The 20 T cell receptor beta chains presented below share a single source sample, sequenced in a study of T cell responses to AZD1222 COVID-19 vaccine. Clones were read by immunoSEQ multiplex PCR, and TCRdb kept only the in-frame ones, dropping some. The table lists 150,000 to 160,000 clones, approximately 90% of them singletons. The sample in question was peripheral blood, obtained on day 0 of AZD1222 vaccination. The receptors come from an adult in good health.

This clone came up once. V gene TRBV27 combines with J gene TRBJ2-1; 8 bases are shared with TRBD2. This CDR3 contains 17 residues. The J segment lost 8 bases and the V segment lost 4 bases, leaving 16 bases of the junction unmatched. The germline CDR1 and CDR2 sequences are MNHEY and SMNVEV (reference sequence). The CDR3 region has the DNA TGTGCCAGCAGTTCTAGTCCCGGACTAGCATTAATTTATGAGCAGTTCTTC. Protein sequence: CASSSSPGLALIYEQFF.

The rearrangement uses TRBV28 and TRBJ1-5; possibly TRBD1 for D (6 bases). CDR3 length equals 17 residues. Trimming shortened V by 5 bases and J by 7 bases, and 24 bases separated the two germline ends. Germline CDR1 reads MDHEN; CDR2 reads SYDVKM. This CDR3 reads CASSPIEGVDVWQPQHF. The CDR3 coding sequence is TGTGCCAGCAGTCCAATCGAGGGGGTAGATGTATGGCAGCCCCAGCATTTT.

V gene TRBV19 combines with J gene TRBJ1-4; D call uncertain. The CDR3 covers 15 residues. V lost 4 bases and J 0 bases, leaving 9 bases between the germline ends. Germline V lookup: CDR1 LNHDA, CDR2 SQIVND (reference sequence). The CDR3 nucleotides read TGTGCCAGTAGTAGATCTACATCAACTAATGAAAAACTGTTTTTT. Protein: CASSRSTSTNEKLFF.

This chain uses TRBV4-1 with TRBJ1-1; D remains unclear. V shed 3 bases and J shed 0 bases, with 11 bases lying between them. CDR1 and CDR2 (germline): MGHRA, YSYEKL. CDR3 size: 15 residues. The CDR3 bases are TGCGCCAGCAGCCATCCCGGAGGGCTGAACACTGAAGCTTTCTTT. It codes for CASSHPGGLNTEAFF.

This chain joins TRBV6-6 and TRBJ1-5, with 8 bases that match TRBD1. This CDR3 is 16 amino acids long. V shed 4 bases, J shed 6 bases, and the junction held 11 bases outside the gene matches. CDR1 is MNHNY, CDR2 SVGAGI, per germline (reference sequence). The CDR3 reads CASSFGPGQGGQPQHF. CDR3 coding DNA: TGTGCCAGCAGTTTCGGACCCGGACAGGGAGGTCAGCCCCAGCATTTT.

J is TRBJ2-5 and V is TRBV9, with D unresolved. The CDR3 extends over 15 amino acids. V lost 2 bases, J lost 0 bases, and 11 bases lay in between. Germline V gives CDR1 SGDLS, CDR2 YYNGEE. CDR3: CASSVDPGDQETQYF. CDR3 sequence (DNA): TGTGCCAGCAGCGTCGACCCAGGCGACCAAGAGACCCAGTACTTC.

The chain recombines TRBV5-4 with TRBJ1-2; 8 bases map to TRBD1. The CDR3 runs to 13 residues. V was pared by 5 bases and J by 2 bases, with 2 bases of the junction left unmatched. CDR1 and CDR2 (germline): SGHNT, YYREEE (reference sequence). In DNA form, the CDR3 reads TGTGCCAGCAGGGACAGGGCCAACTATGGCTACACCTTC. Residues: CASRDRANYGYTF.

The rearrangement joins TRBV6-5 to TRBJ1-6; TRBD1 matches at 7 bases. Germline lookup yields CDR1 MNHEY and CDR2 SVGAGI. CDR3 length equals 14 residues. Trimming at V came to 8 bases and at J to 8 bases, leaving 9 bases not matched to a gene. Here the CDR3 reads CASQDRDIDSPLHF. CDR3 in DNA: TGTGCCAGCCAAGACAGGGATATTGATTCACCCCTCCACTTT.

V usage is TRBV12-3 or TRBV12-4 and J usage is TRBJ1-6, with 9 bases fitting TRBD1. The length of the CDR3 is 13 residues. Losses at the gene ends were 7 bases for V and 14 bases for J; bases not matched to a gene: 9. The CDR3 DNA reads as TGTGCCAGCAACCTGGGACAGGGAAGATCCCTCCACTTT. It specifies CASNLGQGRSLHF.

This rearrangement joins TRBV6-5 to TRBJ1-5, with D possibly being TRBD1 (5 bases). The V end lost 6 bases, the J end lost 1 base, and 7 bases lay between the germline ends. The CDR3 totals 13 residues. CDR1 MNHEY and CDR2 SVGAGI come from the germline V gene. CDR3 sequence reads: CASSDSSNQPQHF. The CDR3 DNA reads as TGTGCCAGCAGCGACAGCAGCAATCAGCCCCAGCATTTT.

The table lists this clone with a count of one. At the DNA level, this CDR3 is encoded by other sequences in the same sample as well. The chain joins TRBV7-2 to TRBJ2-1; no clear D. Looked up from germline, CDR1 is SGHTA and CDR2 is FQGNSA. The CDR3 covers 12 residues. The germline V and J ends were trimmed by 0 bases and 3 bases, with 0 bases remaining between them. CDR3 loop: CASSLAYNEQFF. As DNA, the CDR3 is TGTGCCAGCAGCTTAGCCTACAATGAGCAGTTCTTC.

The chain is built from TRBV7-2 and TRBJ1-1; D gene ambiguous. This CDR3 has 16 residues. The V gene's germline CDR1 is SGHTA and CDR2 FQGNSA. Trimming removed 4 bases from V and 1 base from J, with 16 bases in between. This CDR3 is CASSSHGPGKNTEAFF. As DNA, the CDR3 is TGTGCCAGCAGCTCCCACGGGCCAGGCAAGAACACTGAAGCTTTCTTT. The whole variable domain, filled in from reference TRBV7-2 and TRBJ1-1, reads GAGVSQSPSNKVTEKGKDVELRCDPISGHTALYWYRQSLGQGLEFLIYFQGNSAPDKSGLPSDRFSAERTGGSVSTLTIQRTQQEDSAVYLCASSSHGPGKNTEAFFGQGTRLTVV.

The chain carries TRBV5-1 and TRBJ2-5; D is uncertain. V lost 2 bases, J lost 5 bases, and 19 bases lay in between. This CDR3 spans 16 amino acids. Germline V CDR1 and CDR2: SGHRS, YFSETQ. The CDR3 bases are TGCGCCAGCAGCTTCCTTTCTACGGTCATGTTGGAGACCCAGTACTTC. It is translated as CASSFLSTVMLETQYF.

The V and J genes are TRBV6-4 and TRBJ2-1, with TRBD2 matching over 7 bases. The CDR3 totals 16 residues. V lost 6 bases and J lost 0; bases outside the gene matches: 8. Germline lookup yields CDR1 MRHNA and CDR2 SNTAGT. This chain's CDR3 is CASRQTSASSYNEQFF. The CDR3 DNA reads TGTGCCAGCAGGCAAACTAGCGCGAGCTCCTACAATGAGCAGTTCTTC.

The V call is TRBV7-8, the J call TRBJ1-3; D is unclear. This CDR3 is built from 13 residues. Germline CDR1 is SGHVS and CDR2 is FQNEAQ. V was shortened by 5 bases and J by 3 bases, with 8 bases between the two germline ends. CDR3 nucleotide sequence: TGTGCCAGCAGCGTTGTTGGTGGAAACACCATATATTTT. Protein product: CASSVVGGNTIYF.

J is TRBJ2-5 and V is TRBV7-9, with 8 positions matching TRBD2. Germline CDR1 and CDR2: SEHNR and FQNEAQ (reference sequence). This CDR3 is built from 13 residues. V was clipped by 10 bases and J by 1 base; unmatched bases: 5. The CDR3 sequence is CATTGGAQETQYF. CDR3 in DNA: TGTGCCACCACCGGGGGGGCCCAAGAGACCCAGTACTTC. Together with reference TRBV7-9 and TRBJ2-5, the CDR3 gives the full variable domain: DTGVSQNPRHKITKRGQNVTFRCDPISEHNRLYWYRQTLGQGPEFLTYFQNEAQLEKSRLLSDRFSAERPKGSFSTLEIQRTEQGDSAMYLCATTGGAQETQYFGPGTRLLVL.

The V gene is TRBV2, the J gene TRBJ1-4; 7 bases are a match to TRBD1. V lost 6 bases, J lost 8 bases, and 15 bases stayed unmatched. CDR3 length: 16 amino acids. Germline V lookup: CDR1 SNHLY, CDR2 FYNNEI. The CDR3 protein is CASRSFSRGAGEKLFF. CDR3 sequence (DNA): TGTGCCAGCAGAAGTTTTTCCAGGGGGGCTGGGGAAAAACTGTTTTTT.

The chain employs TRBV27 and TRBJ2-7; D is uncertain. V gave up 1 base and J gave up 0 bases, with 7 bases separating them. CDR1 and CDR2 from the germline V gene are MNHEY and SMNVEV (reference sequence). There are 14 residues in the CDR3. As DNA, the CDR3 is TGTGCCAGCAGTTTATACGCGTCCTCCTACGAGCAGTACTTC. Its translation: CASSLYASSYEQYF.

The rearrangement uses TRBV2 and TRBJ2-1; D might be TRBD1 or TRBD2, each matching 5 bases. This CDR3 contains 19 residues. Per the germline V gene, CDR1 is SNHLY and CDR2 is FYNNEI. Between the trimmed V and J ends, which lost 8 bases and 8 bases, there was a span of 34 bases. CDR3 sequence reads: CASPTITQREGSNGDEQFF. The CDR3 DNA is TGTGCCAGCCCTACTATCACCCAGCGAGAGGGGTCGAATGGCGATGAGCAGTTCTTC.

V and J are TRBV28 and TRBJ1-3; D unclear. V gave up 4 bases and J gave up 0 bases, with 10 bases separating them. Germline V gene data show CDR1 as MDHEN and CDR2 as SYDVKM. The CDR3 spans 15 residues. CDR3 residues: CASSSGLYSGNTIYF. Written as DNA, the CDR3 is TGTGCCAGCAGTTCCGGACTTTACTCTGGAAACACCATATATTTT.